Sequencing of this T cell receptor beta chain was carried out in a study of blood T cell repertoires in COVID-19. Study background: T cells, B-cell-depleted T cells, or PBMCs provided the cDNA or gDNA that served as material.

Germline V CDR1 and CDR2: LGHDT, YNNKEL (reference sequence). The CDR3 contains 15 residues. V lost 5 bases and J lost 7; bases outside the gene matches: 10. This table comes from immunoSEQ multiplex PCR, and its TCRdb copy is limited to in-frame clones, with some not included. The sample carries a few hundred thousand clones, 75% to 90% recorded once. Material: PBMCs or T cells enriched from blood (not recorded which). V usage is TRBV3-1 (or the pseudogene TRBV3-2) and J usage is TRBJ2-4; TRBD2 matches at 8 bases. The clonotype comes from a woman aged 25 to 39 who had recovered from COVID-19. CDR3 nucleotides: TGTGCCAGCAGCTCGTCCCGGGGGGGCCCTAACATTCAGTACTTC. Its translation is CASSSSRGGPNIQYF.